The clone carrying this T cell receptor beta chain was seen a single time. Its antigen is not identified. Clones were read by immunoSEQ multiplex PCR, and TCRdb kept only the in-frame ones, dropping some. Here the sample spans approximately 55,000 clones, roughly 70% being singletons. The sample belongs to a study of T cell clones after liver transplantation. Overall study: At least one year of complete immunosuppression withdrawal without enzymes over twice normal defined tolerance. Broader study findings: Conclusions were preliminary, with small, heterogeneous patient groups.

The CDR3 has 16 amino acids. Germline CDR1 SGHDN, CDR2 FVKESK. The ends were cut back, 1 base at V and 2 bases at J, with 12 bases in the middle. The V call is TRBV14, the J call TRBJ1-3, with D tentatively TRBD1 (6 bases). The input for sequencing was CD4+ T cells from blood, taken more than 52 months after liver transplant. The source of this sequence is a human patient who received a liver transplant. Some T cells may have originated in the graft donor. The CDR3 region is CASSQGWGRAGNTIYF. The CDR3 region has the DNA TGTGCCAGCAGCCAAGGGTGGGGGCGAGCTGGAAACACCATATATTTT.